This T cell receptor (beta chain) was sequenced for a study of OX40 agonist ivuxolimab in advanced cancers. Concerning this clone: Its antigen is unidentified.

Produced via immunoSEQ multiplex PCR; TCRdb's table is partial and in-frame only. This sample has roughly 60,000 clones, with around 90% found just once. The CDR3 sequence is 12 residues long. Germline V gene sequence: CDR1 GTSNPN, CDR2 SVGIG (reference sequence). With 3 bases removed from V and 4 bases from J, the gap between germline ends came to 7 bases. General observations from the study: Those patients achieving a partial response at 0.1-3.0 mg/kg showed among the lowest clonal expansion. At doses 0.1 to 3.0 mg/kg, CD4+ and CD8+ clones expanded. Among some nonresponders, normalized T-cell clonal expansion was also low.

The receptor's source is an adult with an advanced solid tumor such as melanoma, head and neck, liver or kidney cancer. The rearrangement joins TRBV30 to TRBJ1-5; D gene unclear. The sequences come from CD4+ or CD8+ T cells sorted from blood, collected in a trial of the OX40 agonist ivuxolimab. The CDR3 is CAWRIGNQPQHF. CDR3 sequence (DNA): TGTGCCTGGAGGATCGGGAATCAGCCCCAGCATTTT.